One sample yielded the 10 T cell receptor beta chains listed below, sequenced in a study of cytomegalovirus exposure and HLA in healthy donors. The PCR was carried out with 60 Vbeta primers and 13 Jbeta primers. The assay was immunoSEQ multiplex PCR, and TCRdb's table has in-frame clones only and misses some. The data show around 120,000 clones, with 75% to 85% seen just once and 7.5% to 9.5% held by the top ten. Material for sequencing was PBMCs. Every receptor here comes from a female donor in good health and CMV-seropositive.

J is TRBJ2-7 and V is TRBV5-6; maybe TRBD1 (5 bases). The CDR3 totals 14 residues. Trimming cost V 7 bases and J 6 bases, with 20 bases left between them. CDR1 is SGHDT, CDR2 YYEEEE, per germline. This chain's CDR3 is CASWTWGSTPEQYF. The DNA of the CDR3 is TGTGCCAGCTGGACCTGGGGCTCTACCCCCGAGCAGTACTTC.

V usage is TRBV5-1 and J usage is TRBJ1-6, with no clear D. The ends were cut back, 0 bases at V and 9 bases at J, with 13 bases in the middle. Germline CDR1 SGHRS, CDR2 YFSETQ. The CDR3 consists of 15 residues. CDR3 bases: TGCGCCAGCAGCTTGGGGACGGCGGGAGTTTCACCCCTCCACTTT. Protein product: CASSLGTAGVSPLHF.

The chain uses TRBV9 and TRBJ2-1; TRBD2 aligns across 13 bases. CDR1 and CDR2 (germline): SGDLS, YYNGEE. This CDR3 contains 16 residues. Losses at the gene ends were 3 bases for V and 7 bases for J; bases not matched to a gene: 7. The CDR3, as DNA: TGTGCCAGCAGCGCCGTACTAGCGGGGGGGTCGAATGAGCAGTTCTTC. Translated, it gives CASSAVLAGGSNEQFF.

The chain joins TRBV6-1 to TRBJ2-5; possibly TRBD1 for D (5 bases). Per germline, CDR1 MNHNS and CDR2 SASEGT. Trimming removed 1 base from V and 4 bases from J, with 13 bases in between. CDR3 length: 15 residues. The CDR3 DNA reads as TGTGCCAGCAGTGAAGTCAGGGTAATTGGAGAGACCCAGTACTTC. Its translation is CASSEVRVIGETQYF.

This clone appeared once. The rearrangement links TRBV7-3 to TRBJ2-7; a possible D gene is TRBD1 (6 bases). CDR3 size: 12 residues. Per the germline V gene, CDR1 is SGHTA and CDR2 is FQGTGA. V lost 5 bases and J lost 7, with 12 bases in between. CDR3 sequence: CASSPGQREQYF. The CDR3 DNA is TGTGCCAGCAGCCCAGGACAGCGTGAGCAGTACTTC.

The chain couples TRBV19 to TRBJ1-2; tentatively, D is TRBD1 (5 bases). The germline V gene has CDR1 LNHDA and CDR2 SQIVND (reference sequence). Trimming stripped 4 bases from V and 4 bases from J, with 19 bases between. The CDR3 spans 16 residues. The CDR3 protein is CASSTPPDSRFYGYTF. DNA for the CDR3: TGTGCCAGTAGTACCCCCCCCGACAGTCGTTTCTATGGCTACACCTTC.

The rearrangement links TRBV5-4 to TRBJ2-5; the match to TRBD2 covers 8 bases. The germline gives CDR1 SGHNT, CDR2 YYREEE (reference sequence). V dropped 4 bases and J dropped 4; count of bases not matched to a gene: 3. CDR3 length: 13 amino acids. The CDR3 loop is CASSPAGGETQYF. The CDR3, as DNA: TGTGCCAGCAGCCCGGCGGGGGGAGAGACCCAGTACTTC. Together with reference TRBV5-4 and TRBJ2-5, the CDR3 gives the full variable domain: ETGVTQSPTHLIKTRGQQVTLRCSSQSGHNTVSWYQQALGQGPQFIFQYYREEENGRGNFPPRFSGLQFPNYSSELNVNALELDDSALYLCASSPAGGETQYFGPGTRLLVL.

V and J are TRBV28 and TRBJ1-1; 7 nucleotides align to TRBD1. This CDR3 is built from 16 residues. In germline, CDR1 is MDHEN, CDR2 SYDVKM. The junction had 13 bases not matched to a gene; V was cut back by 6 bases and J by 3 bases. The chain's CDR3 is CASSRGQREGDTEAFF. The CDR3 nucleotides read TGTGCCAGCAGCCGGGGACAGAGGGAAGGAGACACTGAAGCTTTCTTT.

V and J are TRBV5-6 and TRBJ2-7; D is possibly TRBD2 (5 bases). Trimming took 3 bases from V and 0 from J, leaving 10 bases between them. This CDR3 is built from 14 residues. The V gene's germline CDR1 is SGHDT and CDR2 YYEEEE. This CDR3 is CASSSPGDSYEQYF. Here the CDR3 DNA reads TGTGCCAGCAGCTCACCCGGGGACTCCTACGAGCAGTACTTC. Drawing the rest from reference TRBV5-6 and TRBJ2-7, the complete variable domain is DAGVTQSPTHLIKTRGQQVTLRCSPKSGHDTVSWYQQALGQGPQFIFQYYEEEERQRGNFPDRFSGHQFPNYSSELNVNALLLGDSALYLCASSSPGDSYEQYFGPGTRLTVT.

This rearrangement joins TRBV2 to TRBJ1-5; no firm D call. The length of the CDR3 is 14 residues. V was pared by 4 bases and J by 7 bases, with 14 bases between. Looked up from germline, CDR1 is SNHLY and CDR2 is FYNNEI. CDR3 loop: CASSAVALGQPQHF. CDR3 nucleotides: TGTGCCAGCAGTGCTGTAGCCCTTGGGCAGCCCCAGCATTTT. Filled out from reference TRBV2 and TRBJ1-5, the complete variable domain reads EPEVTQTPSHQVTQMGQEVILRCVPISNHLYFYWYRQILGQKVEFLVSFYNNEISEKSEIFDDQFSVERPDGSNFTLKIRSTKLEDSAMYFCASSAVALGQPQHFGDGTRLSIL.